The rows below give T cell receptor beta chains drawn from one sample of a study of CD8 T cells in ankylosing spondylitis. MiXCR, run by TCRdb on the 5' RACE reads, gives a single entry per CDR3 protein. The repertoire has about 210,000 distinct CDR3 sequences, approximately 7.3% of them found once; the top ten carry 13% to 15%. Source material: blood, either unsorted or a sorted T cell fraction (not recorded which). The receptor set was obtained from a male donor with ankylosing spondylitis. Both conserved end residues are part of each CDR3. Each record gives: J gene, clone size, V gene, D gene, CDR3 DNA, CDR3 protein. A D gene is named only where the DNA matches it firmly. Where a row states a size, it is once, few, many or the class of an expanded clone; other rows omit it.

j_call: TRBJ2-1; clone_size: NA; v_call: TRBV10-1; d_call: NA; cdr3_nt: TGCGCCAGCGGCCGGTTCAATCAGCAGTTCTTC; cdr3_aa: CASGRFNQQFF
j_call: TRBJ2-7; clone_size: many; v_call: TRBV20-1; d_call: TRBD2; cdr3_nt: TGCAGTGCTAGTGGTGGGGGACTATCGGCCTACGAGCAGTACTTC; cdr3_aa: CSASGGGLSAYEQYF
j_call: TRBJ2-3; clone_size: few; v_call: TRBV10-1; d_call: TRBD2; cdr3_nt: TGCGCCAGCAGTGAGCCCCCGACTAGCGGGATAGCAGATACGCAGTATTTT; cdr3_aa: CASSEPPTSGIADTQYF
j_call: TRBJ2-7; clone_size: many; v_call: TRBV12-5; d_call: NA; cdr3_nt: TGTGCTAGTGGTGAGACCTGGGACGAGCAGTACTTC; cdr3_aa: CASGETWDEQYF
j_call: TRBJ2-3; clone_size: many; v_call: TRBV6-1; d_call: NA; cdr3_nt: TGTGCCAGCAGACCTCTAGCGGAGGGGGGAACAGATACGCAGTATTTT; cdr3_aa: CASRPLAEGGTDTQYF
j_call: TRBJ2-1; clone_size: many; v_call: TRBV11-2; d_call: NA; cdr3_nt: TGTGCCAGCAGCTTAGCATTTGGGGTTTACAATGAGCAGTTCTTC; cdr3_aa: CASSLAFGVYNEQFF
j_call: TRBJ2-5; clone_size: many; v_call: TRBV12-3/TRBV12-4; d_call: NA; cdr3_nt: TGTGCCAGCAGTTTACCCCAAGGCAACCAAGAGACCCAGTACTTC; cdr3_aa: CASSLPQGNQETQYF
j_call: TRBJ1-1; clone_size: NA; v_call: TRBV6-1; d_call: TRBD1; cdr3_nt: TGTGCCAGCAGTAGAACCGGGACAGGGGGCTTTGGAGCTTTCTTT; cdr3_aa: CASSRTGTGGFGAFF
j_call: TRBJ2-1; clone_size: few; v_call: TRBV7-6; d_call: TRBD2; cdr3_nt: TGTGCCAGCAGTCCCAAGCTACGGGAGGGCTACCCATTTGAGCAGTTCTTC; cdr3_aa: CASSPKLREGYPFEQFF
j_call: TRBJ2-7; clone_size: many; v_call: TRBV6-1; d_call: NA; cdr3_nt: TGTGCCACCCTCGGTTCTAGCGCAAGCTACGAGCAGTACTTC; cdr3_aa: CATLGSSASYEQYF
j_call: TRBJ2-1; clone_size: many; v_call: TRBV5-1; d_call: TRBD1; cdr3_nt: TGCGCCAGCAACGAGGGGGGTGACAGGGGGAATTCCTACAATGAGCAGTTCTTC; cdr3_aa: CASNEGGDRGNSYNEQFF
j_call: TRBJ2-5; clone_size: many; v_call: TRBV6-1; d_call: TRBD1; cdr3_nt: TGTGCCAGCAGCCCCGGGACAGCCCAAGAGACCCAGTACTTC; cdr3_aa: CASSPGTAQETQYF
j_call: TRBJ2-7; clone_size: few; v_call: TRBV7-2; d_call: NA; cdr3_nt: TGTGCCAGCAGCATCCGGGACACTCTTTACGAGCAGTACTTC; cdr3_aa: CASSIRDTLYEQYF
j_call: TRBJ1-1; clone_size: many; v_call: TRBV9; d_call: NA; cdr3_nt: TGTGCCAGCAGCCCCGGGACGGCAAACACTGAAGCTTTCTTT; cdr3_aa: CASSPGTANTEAFF